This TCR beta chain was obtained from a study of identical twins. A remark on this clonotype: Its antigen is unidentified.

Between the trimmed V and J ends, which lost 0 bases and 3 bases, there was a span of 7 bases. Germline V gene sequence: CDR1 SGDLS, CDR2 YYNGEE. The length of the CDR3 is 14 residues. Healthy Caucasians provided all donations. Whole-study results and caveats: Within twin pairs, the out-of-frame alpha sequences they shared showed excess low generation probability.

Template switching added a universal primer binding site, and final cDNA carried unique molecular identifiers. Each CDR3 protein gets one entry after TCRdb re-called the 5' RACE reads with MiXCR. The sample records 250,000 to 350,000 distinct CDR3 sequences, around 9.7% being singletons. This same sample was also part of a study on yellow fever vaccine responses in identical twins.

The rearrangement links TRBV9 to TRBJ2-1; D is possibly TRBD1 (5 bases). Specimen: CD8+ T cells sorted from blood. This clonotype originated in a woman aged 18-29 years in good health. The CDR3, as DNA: TGTGCCAGCAGCGTAGATGACAGCTACAATGAGCAGTTCTTC. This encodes CASSVDDSYNEQFF.